This T cell receptor beta chain was sequenced in a study of identical twins. Template switching created a universal primer site, and the cDNA included unique molecular identifiers. TCRdb re-derived calls from the 5' RACE reads in MiXCR, one entry per CDR3 protein. The data hold roughly 250,000 distinct CDR3 sequences, with around 15% observed a single time. Findings of the study overall: The more abundant beta clonotypes in cord blood had fewer insertions, and memory repertoires did not show this. Researchers caution that invariant MAIT and iNKT cells could partly confound zero-insertion analyses.

There are 14 residues in the CDR3. J gave up 8 bases and V 6 bases, and 10 bases lay outside the gene matches. The germline V gene encodes CDR1 SQVTM and CDR2 ANQGSEA. In its sample, this clonotype was seen a few times. The target antigen is unknown. This clonotype was sampled from a woman aged 18-29 years in good health. The sequenced sample was memory (CD45RO+) T cells sorted from blood. The gene calls are TRBV29-1 and TRBJ1-4; 9 bases map to TRBD1. The CDR3 nucleotides are TGCAGCGTCCGGGAGGGGACAGGGAAGGAAAAACTGTTTTTT. As protein: CSVREGTGKEKLFF.